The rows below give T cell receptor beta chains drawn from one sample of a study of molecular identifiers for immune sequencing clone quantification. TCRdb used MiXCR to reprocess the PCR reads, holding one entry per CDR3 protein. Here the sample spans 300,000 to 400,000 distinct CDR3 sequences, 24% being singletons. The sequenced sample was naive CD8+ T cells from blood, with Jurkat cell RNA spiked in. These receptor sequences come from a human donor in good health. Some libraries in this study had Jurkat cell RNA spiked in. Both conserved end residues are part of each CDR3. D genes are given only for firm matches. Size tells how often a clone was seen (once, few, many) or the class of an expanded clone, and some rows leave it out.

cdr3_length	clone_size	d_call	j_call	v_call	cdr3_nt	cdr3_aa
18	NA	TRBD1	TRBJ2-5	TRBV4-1	TGCGCCAGCAGCCAGAAAGCCGCCTTAAGGGGGCTCAGAGAGACCCAGTACTTC	CASSQKAALRGLRETQYF
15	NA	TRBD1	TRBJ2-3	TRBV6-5	TGTGCCAGCAGCCAGGGACAGGGGGAGCAAGATACGCAGTATTTT	CASSQGQGEQDTQYF
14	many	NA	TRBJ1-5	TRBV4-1	TGCGCCAGCAGCCAGTCCAGGGGCGATCAGCCCCAGCATTTT	CASSQSRGDQPQHF
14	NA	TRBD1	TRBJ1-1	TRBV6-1	TGTGCCAGCAGAAGGACAGGGGAGAACACTGAAGCTTTCTTT	CASRRTGENTEAFF
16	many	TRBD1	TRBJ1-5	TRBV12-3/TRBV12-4	TGTGCCAGCAGTCCAACCCCCAGGGGGGACAATCAGCCCCAGCATTTT	CASSPTPRGDNQPQHF
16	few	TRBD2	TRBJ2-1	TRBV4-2	TGTGCCAGCAGCCAGGCGACTAGCTCTATGTTTTGGGAGCAGTTCTTC	CASSQATSSMFWEQFF
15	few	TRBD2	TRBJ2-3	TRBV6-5	TGTGCCAGCAGTATAGCGGGAGGGGTCGCAGATACGCAGTATTTT	CASSIAGGVADTQYF
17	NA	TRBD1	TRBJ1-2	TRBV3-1	TGTGCCAGCAGCCCCCGGCAGGGGGTGAGGGCTAACTATGGCTACACCTTC	CASSPRQGVRANYGYTF
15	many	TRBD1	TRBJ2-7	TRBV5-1	TGCGCCAGCAGCTTGCTACCGGGACAGACCTACGAGCAGTACTTC	CASSLLPGQTYEQYF
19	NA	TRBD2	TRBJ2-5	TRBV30	TGTGCCTGGAGCCCAGACCCCCCGGGACTAGCACAGGTCCAAGAGACCCAGTACTTC	CAWSPDPPGLAQVQETQYF
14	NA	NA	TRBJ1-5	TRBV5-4	TGTGCCAGCAGCTTGTTAGGGGAGGGTCAGCCCCAGCATTTT	CASSLLGEGQPQHF
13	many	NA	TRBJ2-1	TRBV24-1	TGTGCCACCAGTGAACCAGGGGACAATGAGCAGTTCTTC	CATSEPGDNEQFF
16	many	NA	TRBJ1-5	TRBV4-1	TGCGCCAGCAGCCAAGTGGCGCAAAGGCTCGATCAGCCCCAGCATTTT	CASSQVAQRLDQPQHF
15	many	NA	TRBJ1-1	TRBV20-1	TGCAGTGCAACCGACGGCTCGCGGGTTGGGGCTGAAGCTTTCTTT	CSATDGSRVGAEAFF
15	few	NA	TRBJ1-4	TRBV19	TGTGCCAGTAGTCACACCGGGACCTCAAATGAAAAACTGTTTTTT	CASSHTGTSNEKLFF
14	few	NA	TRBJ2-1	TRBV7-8	TGTGCCAGCAGCCCTTGGGACACCTACAATGAGCAGTTCTTC	CASSPWDTYNEQFF
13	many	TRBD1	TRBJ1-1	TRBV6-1	TGTGCCAGCAGTGGACAGGGAAACACTGAAGCTTTCTTT	CASSGQGNTEAFF
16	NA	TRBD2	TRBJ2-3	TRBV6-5	TGTGCCAGCAGCGAATTCAGCGGGAGCCTCACAGATACGCAGTATTTT	CASSEFSGSLTDTQYF
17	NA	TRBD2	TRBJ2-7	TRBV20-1	TGCAGTGCACCAGCACCGGGACTAGCGGGACCTGGGTACGAGCAGTACTTC	CSAPAPGLAGPGYEQYF
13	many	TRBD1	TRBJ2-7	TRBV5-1	TGCGCCAGCAGCTTCGGGGACAGCTACGAGCAGTACTTC	CASSFGDSYEQYF
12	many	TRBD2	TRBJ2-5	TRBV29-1	TGCAGCGTTTCGGGAGGGCCAGAGACCCAGTACTTC	CSVSGGPETQYF
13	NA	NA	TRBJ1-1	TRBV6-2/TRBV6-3	TGTGCCAGCGGTTACTTCAGGGACACTGAAGCTTTCTTT	CASGYFRDTEAFF
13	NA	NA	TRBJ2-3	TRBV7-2	TGTGCCAGCAGCTTCGTCCACACAGATACGCAGTATTTT	CASSFVHTDTQYF
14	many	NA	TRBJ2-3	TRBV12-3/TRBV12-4	TGTGCCAGCAGTTGGAGGGGCTCTACAGATACGCAGTATTTT	CASSWRGSTDTQYF
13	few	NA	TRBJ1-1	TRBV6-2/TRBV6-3	TGTGCCAGCTCCCCGGACAGCCGAGTTGCAGCTTTCTTT	CASSPDSRVAAFF
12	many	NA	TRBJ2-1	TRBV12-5	TGTGCTAGTGGTTTGGGAACTAAGGTGAAGTTCTTC	CASGLGTKVKFF
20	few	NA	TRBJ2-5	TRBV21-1	TGTGCCAGCAGCAAAGTCGCGGGAGAAACCAGTTTACCCATCAGCGAGACCCAGTACTTC	CASSKVAGETSLPISETQYF
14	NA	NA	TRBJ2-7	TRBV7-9	TGTGCCAGCATCCCGGGTCAGGGGAGCTACGAGCAGTACTTC	CASIPGQGSYEQYF
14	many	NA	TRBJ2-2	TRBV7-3	TGTGCCAGCAGCAGGGACTCTCACACCGGGGAGCTGTTTTTT	CASSRDSHTGELFF
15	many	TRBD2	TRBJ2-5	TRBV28	TGTGCCAGCAGTCCCCTTCTAGCGGGAGAAGAGACCCAGTACTTC	CASSPLLAGEETQYF
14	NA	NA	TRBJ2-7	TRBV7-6	TGTGCCAGCAGCTTAGTCAGGGACTCTGACGGGCAGTACTTC	CASSLVRDSDGQYF
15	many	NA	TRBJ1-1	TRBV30	TGTGCCTGGAGTTCTCCCTCTGAGGCTATTACTGAAGCTTTCTTT	CAWSSPSEAITEAFF
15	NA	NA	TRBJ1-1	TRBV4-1	TGCGCCAGCAGCCAAGATTCGGACAGAAGCACTGGAGCTTTCTTT	CASSQDSDRSTGAFF
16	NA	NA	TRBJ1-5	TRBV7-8	TGTGCCAGCAGCGTATATAACGTAGGGAGCAATCAGCCCCAGCATTTT	CASSVYNVGSNQPQHF
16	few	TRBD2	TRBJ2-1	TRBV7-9	TGTGCCAGCAGTTCACAGAGCGGGAGGACCTACAATGAGCAGTTCTTC	CASSSQSGRTYNEQFF
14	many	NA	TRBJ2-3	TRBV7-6	TGTGCCAGCAGCTTAGCTGACAGCACAGATACGCAGTATTTT	CASSLADSTDTQYF
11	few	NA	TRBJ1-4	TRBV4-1	TGCGCCAGCGGCGAGGCGGGGAAACTGTTTTTT	CASGEAGKLFF
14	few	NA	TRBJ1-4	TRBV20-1	TGCAGTGCTAATTATGAGACGGTTGGTGAAAAACTGTTTTTT	CSANYETVGEKLFF
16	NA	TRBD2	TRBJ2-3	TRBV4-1	TGCGCCAGCAGCCAAGTTCGGCTAGCGGGCACAGATACGCAGTATTTT	CASSQVRLAGTDTQYF
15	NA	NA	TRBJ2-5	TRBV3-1	TGTGCCAGCAGCCAAGAAGGACAGTACCAAGAGACCCAGTACTTC	CASSQEGQYQETQYF
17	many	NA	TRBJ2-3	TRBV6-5	TGTGCCAGCAGCCTAACTTGGGCGGGGAGCTACACAGATACGCAGTATTTT	CASSLTWAGSYTDTQYF
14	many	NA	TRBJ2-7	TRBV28	TGTGCCAGCAGGGGTAGGAGGGATTACTACGAGCAGTACTTC	CASRGRRDYYEQYF
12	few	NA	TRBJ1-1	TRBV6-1	TGTGCCAGCTACGGGGTTCAACCTGAAGCTTTCTTT	CASYGVQPEAFF
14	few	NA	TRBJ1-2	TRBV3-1	TGTGCCAGCACCATAGGGGGGCGCGGATATGGCTACACCTTC	CASTIGGRGYGYTF
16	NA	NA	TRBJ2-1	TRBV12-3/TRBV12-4	TGTGCCAGCAGTTTAATGTCCTGGGGCTCCTACAATGAGCAGTTCTTC	CASSLMSWGSYNEQFF
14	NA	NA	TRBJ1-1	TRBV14	TGTACCAGCAGCCCGGGCAGAGGGCTTACTGAAGCTTTCTTT	CTSSPGRGLTEAFF
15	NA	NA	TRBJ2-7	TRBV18	TGTGCCAGCTCACCACCTTACCTAGAGGGTCCCGAGCAGTACTTC	CASSPPYLEGPEQYF
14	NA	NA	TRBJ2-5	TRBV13	TGTGCCAGCAGCCCAATCGGAGCGTCAGAGACCCAGTACTTC	CASSPIGASETQYF
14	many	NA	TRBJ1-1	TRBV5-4	TGTGCCAGCAGCTTGACACAGGGTGGAACTGAAGCTTTCTTT	CASSLTQGGTEAFF
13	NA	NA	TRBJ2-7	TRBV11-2	TGTGCCAGCAGCCAGGTGACAGCCTACGAGCAGTACTTC	CASSQVTAYEQYF
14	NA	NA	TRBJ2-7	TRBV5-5	TGTGCCAGCAGCTTGATGGAGGGTCTCTACGAGCAGTACTTC	CASSLMEGLYEQYF
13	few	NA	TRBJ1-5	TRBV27	TGTGCCAGCAGTTTATTGGGGGATCAGCCCCAGCATTTT	CASSLLGDQPQHF
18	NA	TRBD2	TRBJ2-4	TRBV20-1	TGCAGTGCTAGAGACGGAACTAGCGGACCTCTAGCCGAAAACATTCAGTACTTC	CSARDGTSGPLAENIQYF
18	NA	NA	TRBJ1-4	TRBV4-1	TGCGCCAGCAGCCAAGCTGACAGGTCCCGCAAAACTAATGAAAAACTGTTTTTT	CASSQADRSRKTNEKLFF
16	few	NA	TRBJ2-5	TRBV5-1	TGCGCCAGCAGCTTGGGCTCGGCGACCAGCGGGGAGACCCAGTACTTC	CASSLGSATSGETQYF